This T cell receptor (beta chain) was retrieved from a study of T cells in Graves' hyperthyroidism and ophthalmopathy. Study overall: Peripheral blood was obtained at initial diagnosis, preceding any treatment. Study outcomes and limitations: The blood repertoire included most of the expanded thyroid clonotypes above 0.001.

Germline CDR1 reads LGHDT; CDR2 reads YNNKEL (reference sequence). Trimming shortened V by 0 bases and J by 1 base, and 16 bases separated the two germline ends. The CDR3 has 18 amino acids. Newly diagnosed hyperthyroidism, duration under 2 months, in patients aged 18 to 65. Diagnosing involved the use of clinical symptoms, serum thyroxine and TRAb, thyroid ultrasound and orbital computed tomography. A remark on this clonotype: Antigen specificity is unknown.

RNA transcripts gave rise to amplified TCR beta CDR3 regions. Researchers ran a first-round RT-PCR on the TCR CDR3 using the HTBI primer set. TCRdb re-called the multiplex PCR reads with MiXCR, one entry per CDR3 protein. The sample contains 300,000 to 450,000 distinct CDR3 sequences, about 13% of which appear only once. Sequencing was carried out using blood. V is TRBV3-1 and J is TRBJ2-1; either TRBD1 or TRBD2 may supply D (5 bases each). This TCR was sampled from a woman between 18 and 29 years old with Graves' hyperthyroidism. The CDR3 protein is CASSQDFIGTLSYNEQFF. The DNA of the CDR3 is TGTGCCAGCAGCCAAGATTTCATCGGGACGTTATCCTACAATGAGCAGTTCTTC.